Below, 20 T cell receptor beta chains from the same sample are listed, as sequenced in a study of shared clonotypes between healthy human individuals. Clones were read by immunoSEQ multiplex PCR, and TCRdb kept only the in-frame ones, dropping some. The table shows approximately 2,200,000 clones, with roughly 91% occurring only once. CD45RO-negative, CCR7-selected cells formed the naive CD8 fraction, which excluded terminally differentiated effector memory CD45RA+ cells. Sequenced sample: naive CD8+ T cells from PBMCs. Receptor source: a man aged 18 to 29 in good health. Some clones in this sample may be carry-over from other donors' samples.

This clone was counted between two and nine times. V is TRBV10-3 and J is TRBJ1-1; 10 bases are shared with TRBD1. J lost 7 bases, V lost 6 bases, and 5 bases had no gene match. CDR1 is ENHRY, CDR2 SYGVKD, per germline. This CDR3 has 13 residues. The CDR3 DNA sequence: TGTGCCATCAGGGACAGGGGGTCCGTTGAAGCTTTCTTT. Translated: CAIRDRGSVEAFF.

As DNA, the CDR3 is TGTGCCAGCAGCTTAGGGCGGGAGGGCTCCTACAATGAGCAGTTCTTC. Translating it yields CASSLGREGSYNEQFF. The genes are TRBV7-7 and TRBJ2-1, with TRBD2 identical over 9 bases. With 1 base clipped from V and 0 bases from J, the junction kept 1 base outside the gene matches. The germline V gene has CDR1 SSHAT and CDR2 FNYEAQ (reference sequence). The CDR3 consists of 16 residues.

The genes are TRBV7-8 and TRBJ1-5; unclear D gene. This CDR3 region has 13 residues. CDR1 is SGHVS and CDR2 is FQNEAQ in the germline V gene. V lost 5 bases and J 4 bases, leaving 9 bases between the germline ends. This CDR3 is CASSPHSNQPQHF. The CDR3 nucleotides read TGTGCCAGCAGCCCCCACTCAAATCAGCCCCAGCATTTT.

The CDR3 region has the DNA TGTGCCAGCAGTTACTCTCCTTCGGGACTTCGCTACGAGCAGTACTTC. This sequence encodes CASSYSPSGLRYEQYF. V is TRBV6-5 and J is TRBJ2-7; possibly TRBD2 for D (6 bases). CDR3 length: 16 amino acids. CDR1 is MNHEY and CDR2 is SVGAGI in the germline V gene. Deletions cut 0 bases from V and 3 bases from J, with 15 bases between.

The rearrangement joins TRBV6-5 to TRBJ2-3; D is unresolved. Germline V gene lookup returns CDR1 MNHEY and CDR2 SVGAGI. The V gene lost 10 bases and the J gene lost 2 bases, with 7 bases spanning the gap. This CDR3 has 11 residues. The chain's CDR3 is CATTYTDTQYF. The CDR3 DNA reads TGTGCCACAACATACACAGATACGCAGTATTTT.

The gene calls are TRBV29-1 and TRBJ1-5; a possible D gene is TRBD1 (6 bases). Germline values: CDR1 SQVTM, CDR2 ANQGSEA. Trimming cost V 5 bases and J 4 bases, with 12 bases left between them. This CDR3 spans 13 amino acids. The CDR3 is CSVKTGPNQPQHF. The DNA for the CDR3 is TGCAGCGTTAAGACAGGACCTAATCAGCCCCAGCATTTT.

V and J are TRBV4-3 and TRBJ2-5, with 10 bases lining up with TRBD1. The CDR3 extends over 17 amino acids. Germline CDR1 LGHNA, CDR2 YSLEER. Unmatched junction bases numbered 14, after V lost 5 bases and J lost 5 bases. In nucleotides, the CDR3 is TGCGCCAGCAGCGCGCTCCCGGGTGGACAGGGGGTCGAGACCCAGTACTTC. Protein: CASSALPGGQGVETQYF.

As regards this clone: Other DNA sequences of this sample code for an identical CDR3. The J gene is TRBJ1-5, the V gene TRBV19, with 9 bases matching TRBD1. This CDR3 is 15 amino acids long. Germline lookup yields CDR1 LNHDA and CDR2 SQIVND (reference sequence). J was trimmed by 2 bases and V by 4 bases; bases with no gene match: 3. CDR3: CASSRDREGNQPQHF. The CDR3 DNA is TGTGCCAGTAGTAGGGACAGGGAGGGCAATCAGCCCCAGCATTTT.

The chain uses TRBV15 and TRBJ2-5; D is perhaps TRBD1 (5 bases). Germline CDR1 reads LNHNV; CDR2 reads YYDKDF (reference sequence). The CDR3 has 13 residues. The V end was cut by 5 bases, the J end by 5 bases, with 12 bases between. CDR3 in amino acids: CATSPKRGETQYF. CDR3 nucleotides: TGTGCCACCAGCCCAAAAAGGGGTGAGACCCAGTACTTC.

The V call is TRBV19, the J call TRBJ1-2, with TRBD1 as a possible D gene (6 bases). The CDR3 is 13 residues long. Germline-derived CDR1 and CDR2 are LNHDA and SQIVND (reference sequence). V was clipped by 10 bases and J by 0 bases, with 12 bases between them. This CDR3 reads CATQDRSNYGYTF. The CDR3 region has the DNA TGTGCCACTCAGGACAGATCTAACTATGGCTACACCTTC.

The chain combines TRBV14 with TRBJ2-7; 7 bases are shared with TRBD1. V lost 2 bases, J lost 2 bases, and 6 bases stayed unmatched. Germline V lookup: CDR1 SGHDN, CDR2 FVKESK. There are 15 residues in the CDR3. The CDR3 loop is CASSQHDRVTYEQYF. The CDR3 coding sequence is TGTGCCAGCAGCCAACATGACAGGGTTACCTACGAGCAGTACTTC.

The table lists this clone with a count of one. This rearrangement joins TRBV9 to TRBJ1-5; tentatively, D is TRBD1 (5 bases). CDR3 size: 17 residues. Between the trimmed V and J ends, which lost 4 bases and 0 bases, there was a span of 17 bases. Germline assignment: CDR1 SGDLS and CDR2 YYNGEE. CDR3 in DNA: TGTGCCAGCAGCCCCGGGACGGCGGAGAATAGCAATCAGCCCCAGCATTTT. It specifies CASSPGTAENSNQPQHF.

This clone was seen just once. J is TRBJ2-5 and V is TRBV7-6; no definite D call. The CDR3 runs to 16 residues. Germline CDR1 reads SGHVS; CDR2 reads FNYEAQ. V lost 5 bases and J lost 5, with 21 bases in between. This CDR3 is CASSSYPGPATETQYF. The CDR3, as DNA: TGTGCCAGCAGCAGCTATCCGGGCCCCGCGACGGAGACCCAGTACTTC.

V and J are TRBV10-2 and TRBJ2-2; D may match TRBD1 or TRBD2 (7 bases each). In germline, CDR1 is WSHSY, CDR2 SAAADI. This CDR3 spans 13 amino acids. Trimming removed 5 bases at V and 7 bases at J, with 11 bases between. The CDR3 DNA reads as TGCGCCAGCAGTCAGGGGGGGTACGGGGAGCTGTTTTTT. Translated, it gives CASSQGGYGELFF.

The gene calls are TRBV5-1 and TRBJ2-7; no clear D. Between the trimmed V and J ends, which lost 2 bases and 2 bases, there was a span of 8 bases. There are 13 residues in the CDR3. The germline gives CDR1 SGHRS, CDR2 YFSETQ. The CDR3 reads CASSFTEAYEQYF. Here the CDR3 DNA reads TGCGCCAGCAGCTTCACAGAGGCCTACGAGCAGTACTTC. The entire variable domain, with the rest obtained from reference TRBV5-1 and TRBJ2-7, is as follows: KAGVTQTPRYLIKTRGQQVTLSCSPISGHRSVSWYQQTPGQGLQFLFEYFSETQRNKGNFPGRFSGRQFSNSRSEMNVSTLELGDSALYLCASSFTEAYEQYFGPGTRLTVT.

The table lists this clone with a count of one. The CDR3 DNA follows: TGTGCCAGCAGCCCATGGACAGACGAGACCCAGTACTTC. This sequence encodes CASSPWTDETQYF. The chain recombines TRBV7-9 with TRBJ2-5; the D gene is possibly TRBD1 (6 bases). The CDR3 totals 13 residues. Germline values: CDR1 SEHNR, CDR2 FQNEAQ (reference sequence). V shed 5 bases and J shed 5 bases, with 12 bases lying between them.

The chain joins TRBV10-3 to TRBJ2-1; TRBD2 matches at 9 bases. The CDR3 extends over 17 amino acids. V shed 4 bases, J shed 0 bases, and the junction held 7 bases outside the gene matches. CDR1 is ENHRY and CDR2 is SYGVKD in the germline V gene. CDR3 sequence: CAISGGGTSPSYNEQFF. As DNA, the CDR3 is TGTGCCATCAGTGGGGGGGGGACTAGCCCCTCCTACAATGAGCAGTTCTTC.

The genes are TRBV11-3 and TRBJ2-7, with TRBD1 matching over 7 bases. This CDR3 is built from 14 residues. The trim removed 5 bases at V and 4 bases at J, leaving 8 bases unmatched. Germline CDR1 SGHNT, CDR2 YENEEA. CDR3 nucleotide sequence: TGTGCCAGCAGCCCTACATGGGACAGTTACGAGCAGTACTTC. It translates to CASSPTWDSYEQYF.

The V gene is TRBV19, the J gene TRBJ2-7; D unresolved. Looked up from germline, CDR1 is LNHDA and CDR2 is SQIVND (reference sequence). The CDR3 runs to 12 residues. V dropped 5 bases and J dropped 5 bases, with 10 bases sitting between them. The CDR3 DNA reads TGTGCCAGTAGTGCCCTTTCTAACGAGCAGTACTTC. Its protein is CASSALSNEQYF. Full variable domain (outside the CDR3, taken from reference TRBV19 and TRBJ2-7): DGGITQSPKYLFRKEGQNVTLSCEQNLNHDAMYWYRQDPGQGLRLIYYSQIVNDFQKGDIAEGYSVSREKKESFPLTVTSAQKNPTAFYLCASSALSNEQYFGPGTRLTVT.

The chain combines TRBV28 with TRBJ1-2; D call uncertain. V shed 7 bases and J shed 7 bases, with 19 bases lying between them. Germline CDR1 is MDHEN and CDR2 is SYDVKM. This CDR3 has 14 residues. This CDR3 reads CASTSSIPYVGYTF. The CDR3 region has the DNA TGTGCCAGCACGTCGTCTATCCCGTATGTTGGCTACACCTTC.